A selection of T cell receptor beta chains follows, all from one sample in a study of identical twins. TCRdb recomputed calls from the 5' RACE reads with MiXCR, one row per CDR3 protein. The sample records about 570,000 distinct CDR3 sequences, nearly 10% being singletons. These records were also assigned to another study, of yellow fever vaccine responses in identical twins.

Source material: PBMCs. These receptors all come from a woman younger than 30 in good health. Both conserved end residues are part of each CDR3. A D gene is named only where the DNA matches it firmly. Clone size, where shown, is once, few, many, or a class for clones that have expanded.

clone size: .; D gene: .; V gene: TRBV11-2; J gene: TRBJ2-7; CDR3 DNA: TGTGCCAGCAGCTTAGGCTACGGGGTCGGGTCCTACGAGCAGTACTTC; CDR3 protein: CASSLGYGVGSYEQYF
clone size: few; D gene: TRBD2; V gene: TRBV10-1; J gene: TRBJ2-5; CDR3 DNA: TGCGCCAGCAGTGAGTCCGGGTCGAGCGGGACTAAAGAGACCCAGTACTTC; CDR3 protein: CASSESGSSGTKETQYF
clone size: few; D gene: .; V gene: TRBV20-1; J gene: TRBJ2-3; CDR3 DNA: TGCAGCGATAAACAGGGACCAGATACGCAGTATTTT; CDR3 protein: CSDKQGPDTQYF
clone size: .; D gene: .; V gene: TRBV28; J gene: TRBJ2-3; CDR3 DNA: TGTGCCAGCAGTGACCGGGACTTTTACACAGATACGCAGTATTTT; CDR3 protein: CASSDRDFYTDTQYF
clone size: .; D gene: .; V gene: TRBV15; J gene: TRBJ2-7; CDR3 DNA: TGTGCCACCAGCAGTGCCCGCGCTTCCTACGAGCAGTACTTC; CDR3 protein: CATSSARASYEQYF
clone size: many; D gene: TRBD1; V gene: TRBV7-2; J gene: TRBJ2-7; CDR3 DNA: TGTGCCAGCAGCTTTCCCGGGACAGGGAACGAGCAGTACTTC; CDR3 protein: CASSFPGTGNEQYF
clone size: many; D gene: TRBD1; V gene: TRBV27; J gene: TRBJ2-2; CDR3 DNA: TGTGCCAGCAGACAGGGGGCATTTACCGGGGAGCTGTTTTTT; CDR3 protein: CASRQGAFTGELFF
clone size: many; D gene: TRBD1; V gene: TRBV29-1; J gene: TRBJ1-4; CDR3 DNA: TGCAGCGTCCTCGGACAGGGGCAAGAAAAACTGTTTTTT; CDR3 protein: CSVLGQGQEKLFF
clone size: few; D gene: TRBD2; V gene: TRBV28; J gene: TRBJ2-7; CDR3 DNA: TGTGCCAGCAGTCCAAGTCGGGAGGAGGACGAGCAGTACTTC; CDR3 protein: CASSPSREEDEQYF
clone size: few; D gene: .; V gene: TRBV27; J gene: TRBJ2-2; CDR3 DNA: TGTGCCAGCAGTTTAGAAAGGAGTAGGCCCGGGGAGCTGTTTTTT; CDR3 protein: CASSLERSRPGELFF
clone size: few; D gene: TRBD2; V gene: TRBV29-1; J gene: TRBJ2-3; CDR3 DNA: TGCAGCGTTGAAGAGCGCTTTAGGGCTAGCGGGAGGGGAAATACGCAGTATTTT; CDR3 protein: CSVEERFRASGRGNTQYF
clone size: .; D gene: .; V gene: TRBV5-1; J gene: TRBJ2-5; CDR3 DNA: TGCGCCAGCAGCTTCGCCGGGACCCCAGGAAAAGAGACCCAGTACTTC; CDR3 protein: CASSFAGTPGKETQYF
clone size: .; D gene: TRBD1; V gene: TRBV7-3; J gene: TRBJ2-2; CDR3 DNA: TGTGCCAGCAGCCAATACTTCCGGGACAGGGGGACACCCAACACCGGGGAGCTGTTTTTT; CDR3 protein: CASSQYFRDRGTPNTGELFF
clone size: few; D gene: TRBD2; V gene: TRBV6-2/TRBV6-3; J gene: TRBJ2-1; CDR3 DNA: TGTGCCAGCAAGAGTATAGCGGGAGATGGGTATGAGCAGTTCTTC; CDR3 protein: CASKSIAGDGYEQFF
clone size: few; D gene: TRBD1; V gene: TRBV19; J gene: TRBJ2-2; CDR3 DNA: TGTGCCAGTAGTATTTATGGGACAGGGCTCACCGGGGAGCTGTTTTTT; CDR3 protein: CASSIYGTGLTGELFF
clone size: few; D gene: TRBD1; V gene: TRBV6-1; J gene: TRBJ1-1; CDR3 DNA: TGTGCCAGCATGATGGACAGGATCACTGAAGCTTTCTTT; CDR3 protein: CASMMDRITEAFF
clone size: many; D gene: .; V gene: TRBV21-1; J gene: TRBJ2-4; CDR3 DNA: TGTGCCAGCAGCAACGCGGTCCTGGGGAACATTCAGTACTTC; CDR3 protein: CASSNAVLGNIQYF
clone size: .; D gene: TRBD1; V gene: TRBV20-1; J gene: TRBJ2-1; CDR3 DNA: TGCAGTGCTAGAGTTCCCAAGGGGGCTAATGAGCAGTTCTTC; CDR3 protein: CSARVPKGANEQFF
clone size: once; D gene: TRBD2; V gene: TRBV6-2/TRBV6-3; J gene: TRBJ2-1; CDR3 DNA: TGTGCCAGCAGTTACCCAGACGTTGGGACTAGCGGGAGTTCCTACAATGAGCAGTTCTTC; CDR3 protein: CASSYPDVGTSGSSYNEQFF
clone size: .; D gene: .; V gene: TRBV27; J gene: TRBJ2-2; CDR3 DNA: TGTGCCAGCAGTTTGGGAACACTACACACCGGGGAGCTGTTTTTT; CDR3 protein: CASSLGTLHTGELFF
clone size: many; D gene: TRBD1; V gene: TRBV20-1; J gene: TRBJ2-7; CDR3 DNA: TGCAGTGTTGTTGGGACAGGGGGCTACGAGCAGTACTTC; CDR3 protein: CSVVGTGGYEQYF
clone size: few; D gene: .; V gene: TRBV20-1; J gene: TRBJ2-3; CDR3 DNA: TGCAGTGCTAGGGCCGGGGCTAGCGGCACAGATACGCAGTATTTT; CDR3 protein: CSARAGASGTDTQYF
clone size: many; D gene: .; V gene: TRBV12-3/TRBV12-4; J gene: TRBJ1-5; CDR3 DNA: TGTGCCAGCAGCAACGGTAGGCAGGCGGTTCAGCCCCAGCATTTT; CDR3 protein: CASSNGRQAVQPQHF
clone size: few; D gene: .; V gene: TRBV12-3/TRBV12-4; J gene: TRBJ2-7; CDR3 DNA: TGTGCCAGCAGTTTGGGTCCGGCCGACGAGCAGTACTTC; CDR3 protein: CASSLGPADEQYF
clone size: many; D gene: TRBD2; V gene: TRBV29-1; J gene: TRBJ2-1; CDR3 DNA: TGCAGCGTTGCCAGCGGGAGTACCAATGAGCAGTTCTTC; CDR3 protein: CSVASGSTNEQFF
clone size: many; D gene: .; V gene: TRBV7-9; J gene: TRBJ2-1; CDR3 DNA: TGTGCCAGCAGCCCGGTACCGTATGAGCAGTTCTTC; CDR3 protein: CASSPVPYEQFF
clone size: few; D gene: TRBD1; V gene: TRBV5-1; J gene: TRBJ2-7; CDR3 DNA: TGCGCCAGCAGCTTGGAGGGACAGGTTTACGAGCAGTACTTC; CDR3 protein: CASSLEGQVYEQYF
clone size: .; D gene: .; V gene: TRBV14; J gene: TRBJ2-3; CDR3 DNA: TGTGCCAGCAGCCAACATAGCACAGATACGCAGTATTTT; CDR3 protein: CASSQHSTDTQYF
clone size: few; D gene: .; V gene: TRBV29-1; J gene: TRBJ2-7; CDR3 DNA: TGCAGCGTCAAAAGGGGGACCCACGAGCAGTACTTC; CDR3 protein: CSVKRGTHEQYF
clone size: .; D gene: TRBD2; V gene: TRBV7-8; J gene: TRBJ2-7; CDR3 DNA: TGTGCCAGCAGCTTACTGACTAGCGGGGGGGCGGAACAGTACTTC; CDR3 protein: CASSLLTSGGAEQYF
clone size: few; D gene: .; V gene: TRBV7-2; J gene: TRBJ1-2; CDR3 DNA: TGTGCCAGCAGGCCCAGCGGGGGCGGCTATGGCTACACCTTC; CDR3 protein: CASRPSGGGYGYTF
clone size: .; D gene: .; V gene: TRBV5-6; J gene: TRBJ1-5; CDR3 DNA: TGTGCCAGCAGCTTGGCTGACAGTGCTCCTCAGCATTTT; CDR3 protein: CASSLADSAPQHF
clone size: .; D gene: .; V gene: TRBV3-1; J gene: TRBJ2-3; CDR3 DNA: TGTGCCAGCAGCCATGGCGGGGGCACAGATACGCAGTATTTT; CDR3 protein: CASSHGGGTDTQYF
clone size: few; D gene: TRBD2; V gene: TRBV10-2; J gene: TRBJ2-3; CDR3 DNA: TGCGCCAGCAGTGAGTCGTTAGCGGGAGGTTTCACAGATACGCAGTATTTT; CDR3 protein: CASSESLAGGFTDTQYF
clone size: few; D gene: TRBD2; V gene: TRBV4-3; J gene: TRBJ2-1; CDR3 DNA: TGCGCCAGCAGCCCTCGGGGGGAGGAAAGAGAGCAGTTCTTC; CDR3 protein: CASSPRGEEREQFF
clone size: few; D gene: .; V gene: TRBV23-1; J gene: TRBJ2-2; CDR3 DNA: .; CDR3 protein: CASSPRRDRATPGSCFF
clone size: few; D gene: .; V gene: TRBV20-1; J gene: TRBJ1-4; CDR3 DNA: TGCAGTGCTAGAGATCCGGACCTTAGGGAAAAACTGTTTTTT; CDR3 protein: CSARDPDLREKLFF
clone size: .; D gene: TRBD2; V gene: TRBV6-2/TRBV6-3; J gene: TRBJ2-7; CDR3 DNA: TGTGCCAGCAGTTACTCGAAGGTAGCGGGAAGCATCTCCTACGAGCAGTACTTC; CDR3 protein: CASSYSKVAGSISYEQYF